This TCR beta chain was identified during a study of control samples from healthy donors and cancer patients. Measured with immunoSEQ multiplex PCR; TCRdb has only the in-frame clones, and not every one. The table lists 70,000 to 80,000 clones, about 90% of them singletons. The CDR3 extends over 14 amino acids. The ends were cut back, 4 bases at V and 1 base at J, with 7 bases in the middle. Per germline, CDR1 SGHTA and CDR2 FQGNSA. The TCR sequence derives from a woman in her sixties or seventies with head and neck cancer. The material sequenced was PBMCs. The chain joins TRBV7-2 to TRBJ2-2; D may be TRBD1 (6 bases). CDR3 amino acids: CASSSRGNTGELFF. For the CDR3, the DNA is TGTGCCAGCAGCTCCAGGGGGAACACCGGGGAGCTGTTTTTT.